Below, one TCR beta chain is given with its context. TCRdb's table, derived via immunoSEQ multiplex PCR, lists solely in-frame clones and lacks some. This table holds about 120,000 clones, about 85% found once. The CDR3 is 16 amino acids. J gave up 4 bases and V 6 bases, and 11 bases lay outside the gene matches. CDR1 MNHNY and CDR2 SVGAGI come from the germline V gene (reference sequence). This specimen belongs to a study of cytomegalovirus exposure and HLA in healthy donors. The source is a woman younger than 45 in good health and CMV-seronegative. This chain connects TRBV6-6 to TRBJ1-1; 10 bases align to TRBD1. Source material: PBMCs. The CDR3 sequence is CASSRGQGRESTEAFF. CDR3 bases: TGTGCCAGCAGCCGGGGACAGGGGAGGGAAAGCACTGAAGCTTTCTTT.